Below are 28 T cell receptor beta chains sequenced from a single sample in a study of T cells in women clearing cervical HPV infection. The method was immunoSEQ multiplex PCR; TCRdb's version includes in-frame clones alone and lacks a portion of them. The sample table includes 22,000 or so clones. The sequencing input was blood buffy coat. These receptors all stem from a woman aged 18-69 years with a cervical HPV16 infection that either progressed to CIN3+ or cleared (not recorded which).

For this clone: The CDR3 goes on 3 residues after the read ends, and that part is filled in from the germline J gene. The genes are TRBV19 and TRBJ2-2; 7 bases match TRBD2. After removal of 7 bases from V and 6 bases from J, the junction contained 14 bases not matched to a gene. Germline V gene sequence: CDR1 LNHDA, CDR2 SQIVND (reference sequence). The CDR3 loop spans 16 amino acids. The part of the CDR3 DNA that was read is TGTGCCAGTAATGTGTTCCGGACTAGAATTTCCGGGGAG. Encoded protein: CASNVFRTRISGE. The whole CDR3 reads CASNVFRTRISGELFF.

On this clone itself: A junction boundary mismatches the germline segment, possibly from a read error. The read finishes 3 residues shy of the CDR3 end, and the germline J gene is used to complete it. The V and J genes are TRBV11-2 and TRBJ2-1, with TRBD1 matching 8 bases. The CDR3 totals 14 residues. CDR1 is SGHAT and CDR2 is FQNNGV in the germline V gene. CDR3 loop: CASSWDRSFNEQFF. CDR3 bases read: TGTGCCAGCAGCTGGGACAGGTCCTTCAATGAG.

A word on this clone: The read ends 3 residues shy of where the CDR3 ends; the end is completed using the germline J gene. The V call is TRBV28, the J call TRBJ1-4; 8 bases match TRBD1. The CDR3 sequence is 14 residues long. From germline, CDR1 is MDHEN and CDR2 SYDVKM. V shed 7 bases, J shed 6 bases, and the junction held 7 bases outside the gene matches. The CDR3 loop reads CASTSGGTDEKLFF. CDR3 DNA (partial): TGTGCCAGCACCTCAGGGGGCACGGATGAAAAA.

Regarding this clone: The read ends 3 residues early relative to the CDR3; the germline J gene fills the gap. J is TRBJ2-7 and V is TRBV2; D may be TRBD1 (6 bases). Per the germline V gene, CDR1 is SNHLY and CDR2 is FYNNEI. This CDR3 region has 13 residues. V lost 5 bases, J lost 0 bases, and 8 bases lay in between. CDR3 in amino acids: CASSRDNSYEQYF. CDR3 DNA, as far as it was read: TGTGCCAGCAGTAGGGACAACTCCTACGAG.

With respect to this clone: The DNA ends 3 residues before the CDR3 does, and the rest of the CDR3 is filled in from the germline J gene. The chain joins TRBV6-1 to TRBJ1-4; D uncertain. The CDR3 is 18 amino acids. V lost 0 bases, J lost 0 bases, and 14 bases lay in between. Per germline, CDR1 MNHNS and CDR2 SASEGT. CDR3 sequence: CASSEARRRVATNEKLFF. The covered CDR3 bases are TGTGCCAGCAGTGAAGCGCGACGGAGGGTGGCAACTAATGAAAAA.

Regarding this clone: The read falls 3 residues short of the CDR3 end, and the missing part is taken from the germline J gene. The chain recombines TRBV10-2 with TRBJ2-1, with 8 positions matching TRBD2. The germline gives CDR1 WSHSY, CDR2 SAAADI. The junction had 10 bases not matched to a gene; V was cut back by 6 bases and J by 9 bases. The CDR3 consists of 14 residues. The sequenced part of the CDR3 DNA is TGCGCCAGCAGGGGGGAAGCGGGAGCGGGTGAG. It codes for CASRGEAGAGE. The whole CDR3 protein reads CASRGEAGAGEQFF.

As concerns this clone: With the read ending 3 residues before the CDR3 end, the germline J gene is used to fill in that end. This rearrangement joins TRBV18 to TRBJ2-3, with 13 bases aligning to TRBD2. The germline V gene encodes CDR1 KGHSH and CDR2 LQKENI. The CDR3 contains 15 residues. The CDR3 DNA, read in part, is TGTGCCAGCTCACAGACTAGCGGGGGGCAAGAGACG. The encoded protein is CASSQTSGGQET. The entire CDR3 protein reads CASSQTSGGQETQYF.

The CDR3 loop is CASSTRGQGGGSPLHF. The part of the CDR3 DNA that was read is TGTGCCAGCAGTACCCGGGGACAGGGAGGTGGATCACCC. The J gene is TRBJ1-6, the V gene TRBV28, with 9 bases aligning to TRBD1. The DNA ends 3 residues before the CDR3 does, and the rest of the CDR3 is filled in from the germline J gene. V trimming: 5 bases; J trimming: 10 bases; junction bases outside the gene matches: 12. CDR3 length: 16 amino acids. Germline V CDR1 and CDR2: MDHEN, SYDVKM.

Concerning this clone itself: The CDR3 extends 3 residues past the end of the read, so its final part is completed from the germline J gene. V usage is TRBV19 and J usage is TRBJ1-1, with 7 bases aligning to TRBD1. In germline, CDR1 is LNHDA, CDR2 SQIVND (reference sequence). This CDR3 has 14 amino acids. The ends lost 3 bases at V and 5 bases at J; junction bases unmatched: 6. CDR3 amino acids: CASSIPTGRTEAFF. The part of the CDR3 DNA that was read is TGTGCCAGTAGTATCCCGACAGGGCGGACTGAA.

Details on this clone: The read finishes 3 residues shy of the CDR3 end, and the germline J gene is used to complete it. The chain recombines TRBV18 with TRBJ1-2; 8 positions agree with TRBD1. CDR1 is KGHSH and CDR2 is LQKENI in the germline V gene. This CDR3 is built from 15 residues. The CDR3 is CASSRDRGRSYDYTF. The sequenced CDR3 bases are TGTGCCAGCTCCCGCGACAGGGGTCGCTCCTACGAC.

Notes on this clone: The read terminates 3 residues ahead of where the CDR3 ends, so the germline J gene completes it. The chain employs TRBV19 and TRBJ1-2, with D possibly matching TRBD1 (6 bases). V shed 4 bases and J shed 6 bases, with 12 bases lying between them. CDR3 length: 13 amino acids. Germline V gives CDR1 LNHDA, CDR2 SQIVND (reference sequence). The CDR3: CASSRRTDHGYTF. CDR3 DNA (partial): TGTGCCAGTAGTAGACGGACAGACCATGGC.

Regarding this clone: The read ends 3 residues before the CDR3 terminus; that terminus is restored from the germline J gene. The genes are TRBV29-1 and TRBJ2-2; perhaps TRBD1 as D (5 bases). The V gene's germline CDR1 is SQVTM and CDR2 ANQGSEA. The CDR3 is 13 residues long. This CDR3 is CSVAGNTNEKLFF. The CDR3 bases that were read are TGCAGCGTTGCAGGGAACACTAATGAAAAG.

Concerning this clone itself: The observed sequence ends 3 residues before the CDR3 terminus, with the missing tail filled in from the germline J gene. The chain carries TRBV6-2 or TRBV6-3 and TRBJ2-3; tentatively, D is TRBD2 (5 bases). This CDR3 is 15 amino acids long. V gave up 6 bases and J gave up 4 bases, with 17 bases separating them. Germline V gene lookup returns CDR1 MNHEY and CDR2 SVGEGT. Partial CDR3 DNA: TGTGCCAGCAGCCCCGAGGGCCTCTTCGCAGATACG. Amino acid sequence: CASSPEGLFADT. The full CDR3 sequence reads CASSPEGLFADTQYF.

Details on this clone: The observed sequence ends 3 residues before the CDR3 terminus, with the missing tail filled in from the germline J gene. The gene calls are TRBV29-1 and TRBJ1-2, with D unresolved. The CDR3 length is 12 residues. Germline assignment: CDR1 SQVTM and CDR2 ANQGSEA. The CDR3 DNA, read in part, is TGCAGCGTTGCACCACAAACAGATACC. It specifies CSVAPQTDT. The whole CDR3 sequence is CSVAPQTDTYTF. Looking up the rest from reference TRBV29-1 and TRBJ1-2 gives the full variable domain: SAVISQKPSRDICQRGTSLTIQCQVDSQVTMMFWYRQQPGQSLTLIATANQGSEATYESGFVIDKFPISRPNLTFSTLTVSNMSPEDSSIYLCSVAPQTDTYTFGSGTRLTVV.

About this clone itself: Read sequence stops 3 residues before the CDR3 end, and the germline J gene provides the missing end. The rearrangement joins TRBV6-2 or TRBV6-3 to TRBJ1-5; the D gene is possibly TRBD1 (5 bases). CDR1 and CDR2 (germline): MNHEY, SVGEGT. Trimming took off 6 bases at V and 6 bases at J, with 18 bases between the two ends. The CDR3 is 15 residues long. The sequenced part of the CDR3 DNA is TGTGCCAGCAGCGCAACTCAGGGTGCCGGTCAGCCC. Its protein product is CASSATQGAGQP. The entire CDR3 protein reads CASSATQGAGQPQHF.

A remark on this clone: The read ends 3 residues early relative to the CDR3; the germline J gene fills the gap. The chain is built from TRBV10-3 and TRBJ1-5; tentative D call: TRBD1 (5 bases). Per germline, CDR1 ENHRY and CDR2 SYGVKD. This CDR3 contains 15 residues. V was clipped by 3 bases and J by 6 bases, with 15 bases between them. The sequenced part of the CDR3 DNA is TGTGCCATCAGTGAAGGGGCAAGCTCTATTCAGCCC. Amino acids: CAISEGASSIQP. The full CDR3 sequence reads CAISEGASSIQPQHF.

As for this clone: From the germline J gene comes the end of the CDR3, since the read stops 3 residues before it. The genes are TRBV7-9 and TRBJ2-4, with a tentative D call TRBD1 (6 bases). CDR1 and CDR2 from the germline V gene are SEHNR and FQNEAQ (reference sequence). The CDR3 spans 14 residues. The CDR3 protein is CASSLAQGNYGQYF. The DNA read from the CDR3 is TGTGCCAGCAGCTTAGCGCAGGGGAATTATGGT.

In the case of this clone: Read coverage stops 3 residues before the CDR3 terminus; the germline J gene supplies the remainder. The chain uses TRBV20-1 and TRBJ2-3; 9 positions match TRBD2. The germline V gene has CDR1 DFQATT and CDR2 SNEGSKA (reference sequence). V was clipped by 1 base and J by 5 bases; unmatched bases: 7. The CDR3 loop spans 15 amino acids. The part of the CDR3 DNA that was read is TGCAGTGCTAGAGTCGGCGGGAGGGCAAGAGATACG. It codes for CSARVGGRARDT. Given in full, the CDR3 is CSARVGGRARDTQYF.

The CDR3 DNA, read in part, is TGCAGTGCTAGAGGTCGTGGGACTAGAACCTACGAG. Protein sequence: CSARGRGTRTYE. The CDR3, in full, reads CSARGRGTRTYEQYF. This chain connects TRBV20-1 to TRBJ2-7, with TRBD2 matching over 8 bases. Read data end 3 residues before the CDR3 end; the end is taken from the germline J gene. With V trimmed by 1 base and J by 2 bases, 7 bases remained unmatched. The CDR3 runs to 15 residues. Germline V gives CDR1 DFQATT, CDR2 SNEGSKA (reference sequence).

Of note for this clone: The missing CDR3 end, 3 residues past where the read stops, is filled in from the germline J gene. J is TRBJ2-1 and V is TRBV7-8; D is unresolved. V was trimmed by 0 bases and J by 9 bases, leaving 21 bases between them. CDR3 length: 17 residues. Germline V lookup: CDR1 SGHVS, CDR2 FQNEAQ. The CDR3 sequence: CASSLASSPSHRGEQFF. CDR3 DNA (partial): TGTGCCAGCAGCTTAGCGTCGTCCCCGTCCCACAGAGGTGAG.

For this clone: The read gets to within 3 residues of the CDR3 end, and the germline J gene fills in the rest. This chain links TRBV7-9 with TRBJ2-3, with TRBD1 identical over 8 bases. The germline V gene encodes CDR1 SEHNR and CDR2 FQNEAQ (reference sequence). This CDR3 comprises 15 residues. The V gene end was trimmed by 4 bases and the J gene end by 0 bases; junction bases not matched to a gene: 3. The CDR3 is CASSSDRGSTDTQYF. The CDR3 DNA, read in part, is TGTGCCAGCAGCTCAGACAGGGGTAGCACAGATACG.

For this clone: The read stops 3 residues short of the end of the CDR3; the missing end is completed from the germline J gene. The J gene is TRBJ2-7, the V gene TRBV7-9, with 7 bases aligning to TRBD1. CDR1 SEHNR and CDR2 FQNEAQ come from the germline V gene (reference sequence). Trimming at V came to 8 bases and at J to 0 bases, leaving 10 bases not matched to a gene. This CDR3 spans 15 amino acids. The CDR3 is CASLGDSAPSYEQYF. The DNA read from the CDR3 is TGTGCCAGCCTCGGGGACAGCGCACCCTCCTACGAG.

Remarks on this clone: The read is 3 residues too short to cover the CDR3 end, so that end is filled in from the germline J gene. This rearrangement joins TRBV30 to TRBJ1-6; D gene unclear. Germline CDR1 and CDR2: GTSNPN and SVGIG (reference sequence). V lost 0 bases, J lost 7 bases, and 10 bases lay in between. The CDR3 is 14 amino acids. The sequenced part of the CDR3 DNA is TGTGCCTGGAGTGTATTGTTAGTGAATTCACCC. Translated: CAWSVLLVNSP. The entire CDR3 protein reads CAWSVLLVNSPLHF.

Of note for this clone: The read ends 3 residues shy of where the CDR3 ends; the end is completed using the germline J gene. The chain employs TRBV20-1 and TRBJ2-7; the match to TRBD2 covers 7 bases. This CDR3 is 16 amino acids long. Germline trimming cut 2 bases from V and 0 bases from J; bases unmatched to any gene: 10. CDR1 DFQATT and CDR2 SNEGSKA come from the germline V gene (reference sequence). CDR3 residues: CSARRASGGGSYEQYF. The DNA read from the CDR3 is TGCAGTGCTAGACGAGCTTCGGGCGGGGGCTCCTACGAG.

Comments on this clone: The CDR3 goes on 3 residues after the read ends, and that part is filled in from the germline J gene. V usage is TRBV6-2 or TRBV6-3 and J usage is TRBJ1-2; 8 positions agree with TRBD1. Germline CDR1 and CDR2: MNHEY and SVGEGT. CDR3 length: 14 amino acids. CDR3 in amino acids: CASRDDRGTYDYTF. The DNA read from the CDR3 is TGTGCCAGCAGGGATGACAGGGGAACCTACGAC.

Measured by frequency, this clone is medium-sized (0.01 to 0.1%). The CDR3 extends 3 residues past the end of the read, so its final part is completed from the germline J gene. The J gene is TRBJ1-1, the V gene TRBV18; a weak D match, TRBD1 (6 bases). This CDR3 is built from 15 residues. Germline CDR1 is KGHSH and CDR2 is LQKENI. Trimming shortened V by 2 bases and J by 4 bases, and 14 bases separated the two germline ends. The CDR3 loop is CASSPGAGASTEAFF. The covered CDR3 bases are TGTGCCAGCTCACCAGGGGCAGGGGCGAGCACTGAA.

A remark on this clone: Read data end 3 residues before the CDR3 end; the end is taken from the germline J gene. Other DNA sequences in the sample encode the same CDR3. The chain carries TRBV6-2 or TRBV6-3 and TRBJ2-1, with 9 bases that match TRBD2. Germline CDR1 MNHEY, CDR2 SVGEGT. The junction had 4 bases not matched to a gene; V was cut back by 6 bases and J by 4 bases. The CDR3 sequence is 14 residues long. CDR3 amino acids: CASRGLARYNEQFF. Partial CDR3 DNA: TGTGCCAGCAGGGGACTAGCACGGTACAATGAG.

About this clone: This specimen includes other DNA sequences encoding the same CDR3. CDR3 amino acids: CASSLVSSQETQYF. The sequenced CDR3 bases are TGCGCCAGCAGCTTAGTGTCCAGTCAAGAGACG. The chain uses TRBV5-1 and TRBJ2-3; D is unresolved. Read coverage stops 3 residues before the CDR3 terminus; the germline J gene supplies the remainder. The CDR3 length is 14 residues. The germline V gene has CDR1 SGHRS and CDR2 YFSETQ.